The source of this TCR beta chain is a study of T cells in Graves' hyperthyroidism and ophthalmopathy. There were TCR beta CDR3 regions amplified from RNA transcripts. A set of HTBI primers served as the primers for a first-round RT-PCR of the TCR CDR3. TCRdb re-analysed the multiplex PCR reads in MiXCR, keeping a single row per CDR3 protein. The table records roughly 100,000 distinct CDR3 sequences, about half of them present only once. Study conclusions and caveats: Ophthalmopathy could be told apart from stable hyperthyroidism with a 13 V-J model.

A remark on this clonotype: Its antigen is undetermined.

Sequencing was performed on blood. The sequence was obtained from a middle-aged man with Graves' hyperthyroidism.

For the CDR3, the DNA is TGTGCCACCAGCAGAGATCGGAGCTCTGGGGCCCAGTACTTC. Translating gives CATSRDRSSGAQYF. The chain uses TRBV15 and TRBJ2-5; D is unresolved. Per the germline V gene, CDR1 is LNHNV and CDR2 is YYDKDF (reference sequence). This CDR3 region has 14 residues. V lost 0 bases and J 9 bases, leaving 14 bases between the germline ends.